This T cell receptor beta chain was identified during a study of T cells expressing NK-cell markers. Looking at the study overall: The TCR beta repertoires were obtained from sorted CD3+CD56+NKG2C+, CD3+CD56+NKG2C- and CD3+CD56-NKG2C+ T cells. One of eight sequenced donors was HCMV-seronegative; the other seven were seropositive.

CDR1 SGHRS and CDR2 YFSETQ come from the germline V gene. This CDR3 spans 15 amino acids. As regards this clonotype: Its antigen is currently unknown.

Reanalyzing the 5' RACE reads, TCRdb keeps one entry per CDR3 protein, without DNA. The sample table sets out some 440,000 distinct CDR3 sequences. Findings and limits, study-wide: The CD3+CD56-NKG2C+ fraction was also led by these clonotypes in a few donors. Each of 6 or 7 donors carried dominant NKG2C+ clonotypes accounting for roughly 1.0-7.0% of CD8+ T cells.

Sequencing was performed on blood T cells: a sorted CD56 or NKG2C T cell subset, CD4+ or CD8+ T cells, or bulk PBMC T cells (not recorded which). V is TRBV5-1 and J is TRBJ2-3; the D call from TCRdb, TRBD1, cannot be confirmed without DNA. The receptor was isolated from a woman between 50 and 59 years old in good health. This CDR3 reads CATATQGSSTDTQYF.